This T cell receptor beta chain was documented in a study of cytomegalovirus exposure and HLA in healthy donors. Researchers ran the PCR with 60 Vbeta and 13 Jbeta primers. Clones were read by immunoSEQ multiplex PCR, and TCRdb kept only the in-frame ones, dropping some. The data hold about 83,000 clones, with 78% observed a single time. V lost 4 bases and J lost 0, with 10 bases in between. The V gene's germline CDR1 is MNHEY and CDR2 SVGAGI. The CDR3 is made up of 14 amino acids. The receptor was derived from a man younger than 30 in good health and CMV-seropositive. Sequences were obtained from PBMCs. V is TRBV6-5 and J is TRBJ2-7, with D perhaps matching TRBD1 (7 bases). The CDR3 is CASSWRDSSYEQYF. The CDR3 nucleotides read TGTGCCAGCAGTTGGCGGGACAGCTCCTACGAGCAGTACTTC.